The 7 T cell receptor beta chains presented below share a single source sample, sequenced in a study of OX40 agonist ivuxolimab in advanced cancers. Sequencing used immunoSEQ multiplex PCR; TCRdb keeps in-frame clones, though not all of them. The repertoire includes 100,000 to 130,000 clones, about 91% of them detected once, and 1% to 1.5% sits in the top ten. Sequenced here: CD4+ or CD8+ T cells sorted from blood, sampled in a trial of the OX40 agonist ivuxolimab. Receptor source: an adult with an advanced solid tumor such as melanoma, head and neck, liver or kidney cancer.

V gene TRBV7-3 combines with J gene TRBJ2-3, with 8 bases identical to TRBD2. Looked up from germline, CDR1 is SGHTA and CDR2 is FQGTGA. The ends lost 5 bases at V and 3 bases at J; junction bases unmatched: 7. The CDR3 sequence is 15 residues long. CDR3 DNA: TGTGCCAGCAGCCCTACGGGACTAGTAACAGATACGCAGTATTTT. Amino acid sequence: CASSPTGLVTDTQYF.

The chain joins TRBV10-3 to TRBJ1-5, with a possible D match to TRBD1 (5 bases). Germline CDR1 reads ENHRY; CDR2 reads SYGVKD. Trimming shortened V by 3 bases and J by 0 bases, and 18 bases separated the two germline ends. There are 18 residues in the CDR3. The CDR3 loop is CAISDTSSGIYSNQPQHF. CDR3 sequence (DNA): TGTGCCATCAGTGACACCTCGTCAGGGATATATAGCAATCAGCCCCAGCATTTT.

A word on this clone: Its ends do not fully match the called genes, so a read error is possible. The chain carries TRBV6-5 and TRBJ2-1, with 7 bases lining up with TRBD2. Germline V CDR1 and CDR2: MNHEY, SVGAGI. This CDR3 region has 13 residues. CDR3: CASSRNLRESLVF. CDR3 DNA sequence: TGTGCCAGCAGCCGCAATCTGCGGGAGTCCCTGGTCTTC.

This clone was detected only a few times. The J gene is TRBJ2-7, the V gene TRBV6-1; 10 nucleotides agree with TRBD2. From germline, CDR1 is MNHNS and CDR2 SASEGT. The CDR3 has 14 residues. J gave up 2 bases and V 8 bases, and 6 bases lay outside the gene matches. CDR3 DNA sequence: TGTGCCAGCTTAAGAGCGGGAGGGCCCTACGAGCAGTACTTC. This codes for CASLRAGGPYEQYF.

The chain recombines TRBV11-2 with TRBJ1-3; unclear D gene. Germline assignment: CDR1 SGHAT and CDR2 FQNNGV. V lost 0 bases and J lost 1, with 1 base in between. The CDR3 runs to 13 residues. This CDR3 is CASSLESGNTIYF. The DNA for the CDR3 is TGTGCCAGCAGCTTAGAATCTGGAAACACCATATATTTT.

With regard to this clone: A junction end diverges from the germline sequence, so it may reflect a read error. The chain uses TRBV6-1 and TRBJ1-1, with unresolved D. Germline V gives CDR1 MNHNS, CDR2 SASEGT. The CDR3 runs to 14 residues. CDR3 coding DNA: TGTGCCAGCATTGAACACTTATCAACTACTGAAGCTTTCTTT. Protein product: CASIEHLSTTEAFF.

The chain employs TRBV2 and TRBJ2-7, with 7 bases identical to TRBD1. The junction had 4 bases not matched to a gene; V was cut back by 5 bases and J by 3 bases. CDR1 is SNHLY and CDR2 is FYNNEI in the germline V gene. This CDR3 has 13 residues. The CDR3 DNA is TGTGCCAGCAGTTACCGGGACAGCTACGAGCAGTACTTC. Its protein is CASSYRDSYEQYF.